This is a list of T cell receptor beta chains from one sample in a study of blood T cell repertoires in COVID-19. Data came from immunoSEQ multiplex PCR; TCRdb stores just in-frame clones and leaves some out. The sample lists approximately 110,000 clones, more than 75% seen once, with less than 3.5% in the top ten. Sequencing was carried out using peripheral blood. These receptors all come from a man aged 35-49 years with acute or convalescent COVID-19. The CDR3 runs from the conserved cysteine through the conserved F or W. D genes are given only for firm matches. Clone sizes are given selectively: once, few, many, or a class where the clone is expanded.

D	size	V	J	CDR3	DNA
TRBD1	-	TRBV18	TRBJ1-4	CASSPRPGTGGEKLFF	TGTGCCAGCTCACCACGGCCCGGGACAGGGGGAGAAAAACTGTTTTTT
TRBD1	once	TRBV7-9	TRBJ2-3	CASAGQGTDTQYF	TGTGCCAGCGCGGGACAGGGTACAGATACGCAGTATTTT
-	-	TRBV5-1	TRBJ2-1	CASSLDRDNEQFF	TGCGCCAGCAGCTTGGACAGGGACAATGAGCAGTTCTTC
TRBD1	-	TRBV23-1	TRBJ1-5	CASSQSGRGYIGNQPQHF	TGCGCCAGCAGTCAATCCGGCAGGGGGTACATAGGCAATCAGCCCCAGCATTTT
TRBD1	once	TRBV2	TRBJ1-5	CASRARPGQGADQPQHF	TGTGCCAGCAGGGCCCGCCCAGGACAGGGAGCAGATCAGCCCCAGCATTTT
-	-	TRBV5-4	TRBJ2-1	CASSHLGAGRGNEQFF	TGTGCCAGCAGCCACCTAGGGGCGGGGCGGGGCAATGAGCAGTTCTTC
TRBD1	-	TRBV5-8	TRBJ2-2	CASSPRQGGKGFTGELFF	TGTGCCAGCAGCCCGAGACAGGGTGGTAAAGGGTTTACCGGGGAGCTGTTTTTT
TRBD1	-	TRBV9	TRBJ1-2	CASSTGGADYGYTF	TGTGCCAGCAGCACAGGGGGCGCGGACTATGGCTACACCTTC
-	-	TRBV19	TRBJ2-7	CASSVGGPRDEQYF	TGTGCCAGTAGTGTAGGGGGGCCACGGGACGAGCAGTACTTC
TRBD1	-	TRBV19	TRBJ1-5	CASSTDRGNQPQHF	TGTGCCAGTAGTACGGACAGGGGCAATCAGCCCCAGCATTTT
TRBD2	-	TRBV3-1/TRBV3-2	TRBJ2-3	CASSQMGGPGTSGGPDTQYF	TGTGCCAGCAGCCAAATGGGCGGTCCCGGGACTAGCGGGGGGCCGGATACGCAGTATTTT
-	-	TRBV13	TRBJ2-3	CASWGLGDTQYF	TGTGCCAGTTGGGGGCTTGGAGATACGCAGTATTTT
-	-	TRBV7-2	TRBJ2-2	CASSLFDRENTGELFF	TGTGCCAGCAGCTTATTCGACAGAGAGAACACCGGGGAGCTGTTTTTT
-	-	TRBV7-2	TRBJ1-2	CASSLDTQGASTF	TGTGCCAGCAGCCTAGATACACAGGGAGCCTCCACCTTC
TRBD2	-	TRBV25-1	TRBJ2-5	CASGRAGEQETQYF	TGTGCCAGCGGCCGGGCGGGGGAACAAGAGACCCAGTACTTC
TRBD1	-	TRBV19	TRBJ2-7	CASSPQGVTPEQYF	TGTGCCAGTAGCCCACAGGGGGTAACGCCCGAGCAGTACTTC
TRBD1	-	TRBV3-1/TRBV3-2	TRBJ2-2	CASSLRDRAGELFF	TGTGCCAGCAGCCTACGTGACAGGGCCGGGGAGCTGTTTTTT
TRBD2	-	TRBV7-9	TRBJ2-3	CASSFLAGGGTDTQYF	TGTGCCAGCAGCTTTCTAGCGGGGGGCGGCACAGATACGCAGTATTTT
-	-	TRBV4-3	TRBJ2-7	CASSQDLGLTYEQYF	TGCGCCAGCAGCCAAGATCTTGGACTGACCTACGAGCAGTACTTC